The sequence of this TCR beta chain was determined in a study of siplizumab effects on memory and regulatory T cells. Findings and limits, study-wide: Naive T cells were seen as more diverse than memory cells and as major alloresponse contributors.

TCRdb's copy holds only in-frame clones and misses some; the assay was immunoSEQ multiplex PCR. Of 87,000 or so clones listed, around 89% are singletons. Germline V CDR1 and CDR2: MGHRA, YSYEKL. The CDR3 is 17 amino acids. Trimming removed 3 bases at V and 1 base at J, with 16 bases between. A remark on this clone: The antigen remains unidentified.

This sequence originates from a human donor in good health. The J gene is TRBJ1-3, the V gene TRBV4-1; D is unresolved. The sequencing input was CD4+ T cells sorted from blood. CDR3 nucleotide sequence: TGCGCCAGCAGCCAGAGGGAAGGGAGTAGATCTGGAAACACCATATATTTT. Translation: CASSQREGSRSGNTIYF.